This record looks at one T cell receptor beta chain sequence and its context. These data come from a study of blood T cell repertoires in COVID-19. About the study: Samples taken during acute and convalescent COVID-19 were collected in the United States, Italy and Spain. Nucleic acid was either cDNA or gDNA, and it came from T cells, B-cell-depleted T cells, or PBMCs.

Study processing details: Counts of nucleated cells, estimated from reference gene primer amplification, were obtained. Here immunoSEQ multiplex PCR was the method, and the copy in TCRdb shows in-frame clones only, minus some. D and trimming were read from the DNA, whereas the V and J calls and clone size are those reported in that table. The table lists approximately 80,000 clones, roughly four fifths of them singletons. V was pared by 5 bases and J by 8 bases, with 14 bases of the junction left unmatched. The CDR3 totals 15 residues. Germline V lookup: CDR1 SEHNR, CDR2 FQNEAQ (reference sequence). This TCR came from a man between 60 and 70 years old with acute or convalescent COVID-19. The chain employs TRBV7-9 and TRBJ1-1; 7 bases agree with TRBD1. Material for sequencing was peripheral blood. The CDR3 region has the DNA TGTGCCAGCAGCACGACAGGGCTTCAGAGTGAGGAAGCTTTCTTT. As protein: CASSTTGLQSEEAFF.